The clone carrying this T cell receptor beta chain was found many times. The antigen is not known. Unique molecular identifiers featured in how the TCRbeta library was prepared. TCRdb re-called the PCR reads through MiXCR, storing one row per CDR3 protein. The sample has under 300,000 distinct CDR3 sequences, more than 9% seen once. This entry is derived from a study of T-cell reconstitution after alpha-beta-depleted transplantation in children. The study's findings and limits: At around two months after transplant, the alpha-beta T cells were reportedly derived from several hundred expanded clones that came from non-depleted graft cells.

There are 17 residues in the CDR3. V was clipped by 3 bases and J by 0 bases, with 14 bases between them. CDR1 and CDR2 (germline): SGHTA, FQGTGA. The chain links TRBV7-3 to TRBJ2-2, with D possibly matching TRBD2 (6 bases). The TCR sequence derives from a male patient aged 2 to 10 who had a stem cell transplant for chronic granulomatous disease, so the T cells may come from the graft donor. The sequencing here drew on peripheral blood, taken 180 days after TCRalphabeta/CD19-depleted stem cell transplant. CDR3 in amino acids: CASSFSRSGANTGELFF. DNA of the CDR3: TGTGCCAGCAGCTTCAGTCGTAGCGGCGCGAACACCGGGGAGCTGTTTTTT.